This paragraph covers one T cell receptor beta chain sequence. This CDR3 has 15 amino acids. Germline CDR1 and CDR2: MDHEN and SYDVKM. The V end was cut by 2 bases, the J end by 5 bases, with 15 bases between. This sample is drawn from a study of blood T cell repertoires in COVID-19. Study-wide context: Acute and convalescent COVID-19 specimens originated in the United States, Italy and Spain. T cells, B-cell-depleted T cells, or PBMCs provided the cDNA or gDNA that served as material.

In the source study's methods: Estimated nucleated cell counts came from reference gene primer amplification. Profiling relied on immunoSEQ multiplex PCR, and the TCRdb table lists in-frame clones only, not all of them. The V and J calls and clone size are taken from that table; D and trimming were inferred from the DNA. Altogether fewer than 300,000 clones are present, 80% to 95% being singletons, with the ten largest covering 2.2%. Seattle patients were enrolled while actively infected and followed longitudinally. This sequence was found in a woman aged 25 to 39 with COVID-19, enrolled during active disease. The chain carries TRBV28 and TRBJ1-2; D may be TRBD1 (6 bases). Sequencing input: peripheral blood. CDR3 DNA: TGTGCCAGCAGTTTAGGTGGAGGGGGGGCATATGGCTACACCTTC. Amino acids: CASSLGGGGAYGYTF.